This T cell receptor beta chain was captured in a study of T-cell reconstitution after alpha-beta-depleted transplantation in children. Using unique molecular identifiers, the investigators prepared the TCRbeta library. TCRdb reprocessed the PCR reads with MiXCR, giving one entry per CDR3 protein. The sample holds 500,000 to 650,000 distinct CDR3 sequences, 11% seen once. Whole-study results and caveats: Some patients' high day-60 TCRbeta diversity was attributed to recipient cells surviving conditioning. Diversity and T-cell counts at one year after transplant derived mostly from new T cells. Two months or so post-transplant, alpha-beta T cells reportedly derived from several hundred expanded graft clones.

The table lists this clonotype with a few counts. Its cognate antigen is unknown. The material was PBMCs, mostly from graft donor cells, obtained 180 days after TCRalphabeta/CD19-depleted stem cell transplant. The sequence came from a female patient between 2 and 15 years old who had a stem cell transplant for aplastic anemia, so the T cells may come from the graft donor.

The CDR3 nucleotides read TGCAGTGATACCAGGGGTCGTCTGAACTATGGCTACACCTTC. Its protein is CSDTRGRLNYGYTF. This sequence joins TRBV20-1 and TRBJ1-2, with D tentatively TRBD1 (6 bases). Trimming left V 7 bases short and J 2 bases short, with 17 bases between. The CDR3 extends over 14 amino acids. From germline, CDR1 is DFQATT and CDR2 SNEGSKA (reference sequence).